These 14 T cell receptor beta chains were sequenced from one sample in a study of OX40 agonist ivuxolimab in advanced cancers. The library was prepared using the immunoSEQ multiplex PCR assay. TCRdb carries this immuneACCESS record with in-frame sequences only. Its versions omit some clonotypes, under half of them owing to an unresolved V gene in the studies checked, with the rest unexplained. The sample yields 15,000 to 20,000 clones; roughly 78% were counted once. The ten largest clones capture around a quarter of the sample. Source: CD4+ or CD8+ T cells sorted from blood, taken in a trial of the OX40 agonist ivuxolimab. These TCRs come from an adult with an advanced solid tumor such as melanoma, head and neck, liver or kidney cancer.

This sequence joins TRBV28 and TRBJ1-2; 7 bases fit TRBD1. Per the germline V gene, CDR1 is MDHEN and CDR2 is SYDVKM. The J segment lost 6 bases and the V segment lost 3 bases, leaving 28 bases of the junction unmatched. This CDR3 has 21 amino acids. The CDR3 protein is CASSFSPDLISGSGGSDGYTF. The CDR3 coding sequence is TGTGCCAGCAGTTTCTCGCCCGATCTTATCTCAGGGTCAGGGGGGTCGGATGGCTACACCTTC.

The gene calls are TRBV7-9 and TRBJ2-7; the D gene could be TRBD1 or TRBD2 (5 bases each). This CDR3 comprises 14 residues. The V end lost 3 bases, the J end lost 9 bases, and 18 bases lay between the germline ends. CDR1 SEHNR and CDR2 FQNEAQ come from the germline V gene (reference sequence). CDR3 residues: CASSFPGQGSGQYF. The DNA for the CDR3 is TGTGCCAGCAGCTTCCCGGGGCAGGGAAGTGGGCAGTACTTC.

This clone was detected once. The CDR3 DNA reads as TGTGCCAGCAGCTTCACAGGGCAAGAAGCTTTCTTT. Translating gives CASSFTGQEAFF. The V gene is TRBV9, the J gene TRBJ1-1; tentatively, D is TRBD1 (6 bases). This CDR3 is 12 amino acids long. Germline-derived CDR1 and CDR2 are SGDLS and YYNGEE. Trimming removed 4 bases from V and 8 bases from J, with 12 bases in between.

The V call is TRBV4-1, the J call TRBJ2-7, with 10 nucleotides matching TRBD2. The V gene end was trimmed by 1 base and the J gene end by 1 base; junction bases not matched to a gene: 7. The CDR3 sequence is 17 residues long. In germline, CDR1 is MGHRA, CDR2 YSYEKL. DNA for the CDR3: TGCGCCAGCAGCCAAGTTCCCTTAGCGGGAGGTTCCTACGAGCAGTACTTC. Translated, it gives CASSQVPLAGGSYEQYF.

The rearrangement uses TRBV9 and TRBJ2-5; maybe TRBD1 (5 bases). V was clipped by 0 bases and J by 4 bases, with 13 bases between them. This CDR3 comprises 15 residues. Germline CDR1 SGDLS, CDR2 YYNGEE. CDR3 protein: CASSVAQGIGETQYF. The CDR3 nucleotides read TGTGCCAGCAGCGTAGCTCAGGGTATCGGAGAGACCCAGTACTTC.

This clone was observed a handful of times. This sequence joins TRBV28 and TRBJ2-7; D unresolved. CDR1 MDHEN and CDR2 SYDVKM come from the germline V gene. The CDR3 totals 13 residues. V was trimmed by 6 bases and J by 4 bases, leaving 13 bases between them. CDR3 sequence: CASSNPGEYEQYF. The CDR3 DNA follows: TGTGCCAGCAGCAACCCAGGAGAATACGAGCAGTACTTC.

This chain joins TRBV2 and TRBJ2-7; 7 nucleotides match TRBD2. The germline CDR1 and CDR2 sequences are SNHLY and FYNNEI. The CDR3 has 14 residues. After removal of 7 bases from V and 2 bases from J, the junction contained 8 bases not matched to a gene. The CDR3 DNA is TGTGCCAGCACTCGGGGAGGGGAAGCCTACGAGCAGTACTTC. Its protein is CASTRGGEAYEQYF.

The chain recombines TRBV28 with TRBJ2-1; D possibly corresponds to TRBD2 (5 bases). The germline V gene encodes CDR1 MDHEN and CDR2 SYDVKM. The CDR3 runs to 15 residues. The ends were cut back, 5 bases at V and 3 bases at J, with 14 bases in the middle. The CDR3 protein is CASSPESGFYNEQFF. The CDR3 DNA reads TGTGCCAGCAGTCCGGAGAGCGGCTTCTACAATGAGCAGTTCTTC.

This chain joins TRBV27 and TRBJ2-1, with D perhaps assigned TRBD1 or TRBD2 (5 bases each). Trimming removed 2 bases from V and 9 bases from J, with 11 bases in between. Germline CDR1 and CDR2: MNHEY and SMNVEV (reference sequence). The CDR3 extends over 13 amino acids. CDR3 amino acids: CASSLGGEAEQFF. CDR3 nucleotide sequence: TGTGCCAGCAGTTTAGGGGGAGAGGCTGAGCAGTTCTTC.

The rearrangement links TRBV30 to TRBJ2-1; no definite D call. The germline V gene has CDR1 GTSNPN and CDR2 SVGIG (reference sequence). The V end was cut by 4 bases, the J end by 5 bases, with 15 bases between. The CDR3 has 14 residues. This CDR3 reads CAWMGRSHNNEQFF. CDR3 coding DNA: TGTGCCTGGATGGGCCGCAGCCATAACAATGAGCAGTTCTTC.

The chain recombines TRBV29-1 with TRBJ1-4, with 9 nucleotides matching TRBD1. Germline CDR1 SQVTM, CDR2 ANQGSEA. J lost 4 bases, V lost 4 bases, and 1 base had no gene match. The CDR3 is made up of 13 amino acids. The CDR3 DNA reads TGCAGCGTTGTGGGACAGGGTAATGAAAAACTGTTTTTT. This translates into CSVVGQGNEKLFF.

The chain is built from TRBV5-4 and TRBJ2-7; D call uncertain. CDR3 size: 14 residues. The germline V gene encodes CDR1 SGHNT and CDR2 YYREEE (reference sequence). V lost 0 bases and J 6 bases, leaving 13 bases between the germline ends. The CDR3 DNA is TGTGCCAGCAGCTTGGAGTCGGGTCTGGCCGAGCAGTACTTC. Translating it yields CASSLESGLAEQYF. Together with reference TRBV5-4 and TRBJ2-7, the CDR3 gives the full variable domain: ETGVTQSPTHLIKTRGQQVTLRCSSQSGHNTVSWYQQALGQGPQFIFQYYREEENGRGNFPPRFSGLQFPNYSSELNVNALELDDSALYLCASSLESGLAEQYFGPGTRLTVT.

In DNA form, the CDR3 reads TGTGCCAGCAGCTTTAGCGGGGAATCCTACAATGAGCAGTTCTTC. This translates into CASSFSGESYNEQFF. This rearrangement joins TRBV11-2 to TRBJ2-1, with 8 positions matching TRBD2. The V and J ends lost 3 bases and 1 base, in that order; junction bases with no gene match: 2. Germline loops: CDR1 SGHAT, CDR2 FQNNGV. This CDR3 is 15 amino acids long.

The chain joins TRBV7-6 to TRBJ1-2, with D maybe TRBD1 (5 bases). Germline loops: CDR1 SGHVS, CDR2 FNYEAQ. V lost 5 bases, J lost 6 bases, and 13 bases lay in between. The CDR3 covers 13 residues. For the CDR3, the DNA is TGTGCCAGCAGCGAAAGATGGGGGGATGGCTACACCTTC. Protein sequence: CASSERWGDGYTF.